Here is one TCR beta chain with its context. Its antigen is unknown. The CDR3 consists of 15 residues. The ends were cut back, 0 bases at V and 5 bases at J, with 11 bases in the middle. CDR1 MNHEY and CDR2 SMNVEV come from the germline V gene (reference sequence). TCRdb's copy holds only in-frame clones and misses some; the assay was immunoSEQ multiplex PCR. The profile covers approximately 150,000 clones, with over 90% appearing a single time and approximately 2.2% taken by the ten largest. This sample was taken from a study of T cell responses to AZD1222 COVID-19 vaccine. Overall study findings and caveats: Spike-specific TCR depth and breadth grew after two AZD1222 doses.

The source material was peripheral blood, sampled on day 0 of AZD1222 vaccination. This sequence joins TRBV27 and TRBJ2-1; D gene ambiguous. The receptor's source is an adult in good health. In DNA, the CDR3 is TGTGCCAGCAGTTTATCGGGCCCGGGCAACAATGAGCAGTTCTTC. It yields the protein CASSLSGPGNNEQFF.